These 10 T cell receptor beta chains share one sample of origin, sequenced in a study of T cell repertoires in cytomegalovirus infection. TCRdb passed the reads through MiXCR, listing each CDR3 protein once. This sample has about 490,000 distinct CDR3 sequences, with about 26% found just once. What was sequenced was PBMCs. The receptors here all came from a human donor in good health (CMV status not recorded). Some clones in this sample may be carry-over from other donors' samples.

This chain uses TRBV2 with TRBJ2-7; 11 positions agree with TRBD2. The V and J ends lost 8 bases and 2 bases, in that order; junction bases with no gene match: 11. Germline CDR1 reads SNHLY; CDR2 reads FYNNEI. The CDR3 length is 16 residues. Written as DNA, the CDR3 is TGTGCCAGCGGAAGCCCCGGGACTAGCGGAACCTACGAGCAGTACGTC. Translated: CASGSPGTSGTYEQYV.

The J gene is TRBJ1-4, the V gene TRBV6-6; TRBD1 matches 8 bases. CDR1 is MNHNY and CDR2 is SVGAGI in the germline V gene (reference sequence). Trimming removed 6 bases from V and 8 bases from J; junction bases left unmatched: 8. CDR3 size: 14 residues. The CDR3 region has the DNA TGTGCCAGCAGGCTGACAGGGGCGAGGGAAAAACTGTTTTTT. It specifies CASRLTGAREKLFF.

The chain recombines TRBV5-6 with TRBJ2-1; 7 bases line up with TRBD2. Germline-derived CDR1 and CDR2 are SGHDT and YYEEEE. The CDR3 length is 12 residues. J lost 11 bases, V lost 3 bases, and 5 bases had no gene match. CDR3 in amino acids: CASSWEGRQQFF. CDR3 nucleotide sequence: TGTGCCAGCAGCTGGGAGGGGCGGCAGCAGTTCTTC.

This clonotype has a handful of counts. The chain has TRBV6-6 and TRBJ2-7, with 10 positions matching TRBD2. The CDR3 runs 15 residues. Trimming removed 7 bases from V and 5 bases from J; junction bases left unmatched: 11. CDR1 and CDR2 (germline): MNHNY, SVGAGI (reference sequence). The CDR3 nucleotides read TGTGCCAGCATCTTCGGGACTAGCGAGCTCCACGAGCAGTACTTC. Translating gives CASIFGTSELHEQYF.

This clonotype was seen more than once but under ten times. The V call is TRBV28, the J call TRBJ2-1; 9 nucleotides agree with TRBD2. J was trimmed by 9 bases and V by 5 bases; bases with no gene match: 11. From germline, CDR1 is MDHEN and CDR2 SYDVKM. The CDR3 extends over 15 amino acids. The CDR3 reads CASSTPGGRAGEQFF. The CDR3 DNA reads TGTGCCAGCAGTACTCCTGGCGGGAGGGCCGGTGAGCAGTTCTTC.

This clonotype was seen many times. The chain recombines TRBV7-2 with TRBJ2-3, with 9 bases lining up with TRBD2. Germline CDR1 is SGHTA and CDR2 is FQGNSA. The CDR3 is 14 amino acids. The V gene end was trimmed by 5 bases and the J gene end by 6 bases; junction bases not matched to a gene: 6. CDR3 protein: CASSAGGGFDTQYF. CDR3 nucleotide sequence: TGTGCCAGCAGCGCGGGGGGGGGATTTGATACGCAGTATTTT.

The chain combines TRBV6-2 or TRBV6-3 with TRBJ2-1; D tentatively fits TRBD1 or TRBD2 (6 bases each). The V end lost 6 bases, the J end lost 6 bases, and 24 bases lay between the germline ends. The germline V gene has CDR1 MNHEY and CDR2 SVGEGT. This CDR3 has 17 residues. This chain's CDR3 is CASRRSSVGGPGNEQFF. The CDR3 nucleotides are TGTGCCAGCAGAAGGAGTTCTGTCGGGGGCCCCGGCAATGAGCAGTTCTTC.

This clonotype occurred a few times. This chain connects TRBV25-1 to TRBJ1-2; D not resolved. This CDR3 comprises 16 residues. Germline loops: CDR1 MGHDK, CDR2 SYGVNS. The V end was cut by 1 base, the J end by 8 bases, with 20 bases between. The CDR3 region is CASSELTANSMSGYTF. CDR3 in DNA: TGTGCCAGCAGTGAATTGACGGCGAATTCGATGAGCGGCTACACCTTC.

The rearrangement uses TRBV11-3 and TRBJ1-5; D is unclear. V lost 0 bases and J lost 3, with 15 bases in between. This CDR3 has 17 amino acids. The V gene's germline CDR1 is SGHNT and CDR2 YENEEA. The CDR3 sequence: CASSLDLGQVVNQPQHF. CDR3 in DNA: TGTGCCAGCAGCTTAGATCTAGGGCAGGTAGTCAATCAGCCCCAGCATTTT.

The genes are TRBV11-2 and TRBJ1-6, with D possibly TRBD1 on 6 matching bases. CDR3 length: 15 amino acids. Per germline, CDR1 SGHAT and CDR2 FQNNGV. Trimming removed 4 bases at V and 6 bases at J, with 13 bases between. CDR3 sequence (DNA): TGTGCCAGCAGCTCCGGCGGGACACTTAATTCACCCCTCCACTTT. This translates into CASSSGGTLNSPLHF.